This T cell receptor (beta chain) is from a study of T cells in Graves' hyperthyroidism and ophthalmopathy (dated by TCRdb to the late 2010s). Regarding the study in general: Peripheral blood samples were taken at the time of initial diagnosis, prior to any treatment. TCR V-J signatures able to tell the groups apart were searched for in a discovery cohort of 95 or so patients, of whom about 40 had Graves' ophthalmopathy and roughly 58 had stable Graves' hyperthyroidism. Prospective prediction of ophthalmopathy was tested in an independent validation cohort of under 20 hyperthyroidism patients and around 16 patients who later progressed to ophthalmopathy. The roughly 91 discovery patients were randomly split 7:3 into training and test sets. The study also compared thyroid tissue and blood T-cell repertoires from several Graves' hyperthyroidism patients. After sampling, hyperthyroidism patients received methimazole starting at 30 mg daily, and ophthalmopathy patients received high-dose intravenous methylprednisolone. According to the paper, TCR Vbeta CDR3 sequencing was carried out on about 140 peripheral blood samples, which came from approximately 41 ophthalmopathy, some 73 hyperthyroidism and roughly 17 progressor patients.

CDR1 MNHEY and CDR2 SMNVEV were looked up in the germline V gene (reference sequence). The cysteine opens and the phenylalanine closes a CDR3 of 11 amino acids. Just CDR3 DNA is preserved here, 33 bases in frame from base 1. Between the V and J ends, shortened by 3 bases and 4 bases respectively, the junction contains 3 bases. This clonotype was picked up many times. Its specific antigen is unknown. A read error may be the cause here, since a much bigger clone is one base away. TCR beta CDR3 regions were amplified from RNA transcripts. The first round of RT-PCR for the TCR CDR3 was performed with the HTBI primer set and the Qiagen OneStep RT-PCR kit. The libraries were constructed in a second round of multiplex PCR and then size-selected and purified. Paired-end sequencing of the libraries was performed with 100 bp reads on an Illumina HiSeq2000. On the study's bioinformatics: SOAPnuke was used to process the raw data, removing reads that contained adapters or uncalled bases, had a mean Phred below 15, or lacked an exact match to the constant primer or identifier. COPE v1.2.5 was used to merge high-quality paired reads, and clonotypes were defined as unique nucleotide sequences. MiTCR v1.1 was used to align clonotypes to the IMGT TRBV, TRBD and TRBJ reference segments. Only V-J combinations with frequency above 0.0001, covering roughly 99% of repertoires, were analysed. The TCS score was defined as F50 (clonal expansion) divided by E x V (chaos), with BLOSUM62-based TCRdist calculated between CDR3 peptides within each V-J. Welch's t-statistics and random forest reduced around 550 V-J features to roughly 13, which were used in a naive Bayes classifier (R e1071). The raw public data were reprocessed by TCRdb itself: fastp quality trimming at Q25, MiXCR clonotype calling, in-frame beta chains only. Rows merge per CDR3 protein into single entries with the most common DNA and genes. V and J calls and clone size were set by TCRdb, not the authors. This sample gives about 250,000 distinct CDR3 sequences in total; over 20% of them show up just once. Of the sample, about a third falls within the top ten clones.

General conclusions and limits of the study: Most expanded thyroid clonotypes (frequency above 0.001) were also detected in blood, suggesting blood repertoires may reflect thyroid immune responses. A 13 V-J signature model separated ophthalmopathy from stable hyperthyroidism, with over 85% sensitivity and roughly 82% specificity in cross-validation and 80%/75% in testing. Sample size was not statistically predetermined, and blinding of investigators to group allocation was not performed. During validation, the model predicted progression to ophthalmopathy a median of roughly 7.1 months ahead of onset, with more than 55% sensitivity and 72.22% specificity.

In the ophthalmopathy patients, disease was moderately to severely active, with a Clinical Activity Score of 3 or more, a NOSPECS grade of 4 or more, and a duration of less than 3 months. Exclusion was applied to patients with uncontrolled infections, other autoimmune diseases, pregnancy or lactation. Diagnoses relied on clinical symptoms, serum thyroxine and TRAb, thyroid ultrasound and orbital computed tomography. Ficoll-Paque density gradient centrifugation was used to isolate PBMCs from 8.5 to 10 ml of fresh peripheral blood. Total RNA was extracted using Trizol reagent, and RNA quality was assessed on an Agilent 2100 Bioanalyzer.

The sequence links TRBV27 to TRBJ2-5, with no confident D gene call. This receptor was identified in a middle-aged woman with Graves' ophthalmopathy. Input material: blood. The sequenced DNA is TGTGCCAGCAGTTTCCCAGAGACCCAGTACTTC. It is translated as CASSFPETQYF.